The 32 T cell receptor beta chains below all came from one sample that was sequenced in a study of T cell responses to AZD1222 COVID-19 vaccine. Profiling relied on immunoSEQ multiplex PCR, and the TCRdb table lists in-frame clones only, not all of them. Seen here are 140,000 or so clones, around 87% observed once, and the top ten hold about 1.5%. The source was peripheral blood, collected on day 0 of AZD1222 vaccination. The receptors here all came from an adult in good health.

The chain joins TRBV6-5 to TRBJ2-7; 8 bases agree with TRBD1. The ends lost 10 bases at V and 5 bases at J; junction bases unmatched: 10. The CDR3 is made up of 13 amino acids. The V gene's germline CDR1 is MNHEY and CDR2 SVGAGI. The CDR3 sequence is CANPDRACHEQYF. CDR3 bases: TGTGCCAACCCGGACAGGGCGTGCCACGAGCAGTACTTC.

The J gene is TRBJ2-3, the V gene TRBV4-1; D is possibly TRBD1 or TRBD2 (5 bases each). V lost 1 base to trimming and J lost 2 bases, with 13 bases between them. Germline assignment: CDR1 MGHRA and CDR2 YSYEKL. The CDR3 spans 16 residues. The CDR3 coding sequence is TGCGCCAGCAGCCAAGTCAGGGCGGGTCTCACAGATACGCAGTATTTT. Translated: CASSQVRAGLTDTQYF.

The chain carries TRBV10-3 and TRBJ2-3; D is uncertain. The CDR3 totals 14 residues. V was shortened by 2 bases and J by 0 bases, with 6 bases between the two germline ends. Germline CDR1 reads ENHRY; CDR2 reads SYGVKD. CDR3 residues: CAISEDSSTDTQYF. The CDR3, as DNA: TGTGCCATCAGTGAGGATTCCAGCACAGATACGCAGTATTTT.

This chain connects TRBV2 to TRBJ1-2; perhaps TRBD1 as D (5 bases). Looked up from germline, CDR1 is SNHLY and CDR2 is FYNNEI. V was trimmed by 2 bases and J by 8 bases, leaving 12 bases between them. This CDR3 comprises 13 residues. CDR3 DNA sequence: TGTGCCAGCAGTGAATCCCTGGACAACGGCTACACCTTC. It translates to CASSESLDNGYTF. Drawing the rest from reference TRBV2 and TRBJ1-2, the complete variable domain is EPEVTQTPSHQVTQMGQEVILRCVPISNHLYFYWYRQILGQKVEFLVSFYNNEISEKSEIFDDQFSVERPDGSNFTLKIRSTKLEDSAMYFCASSESLDNGYTFGSGTRLTVV.

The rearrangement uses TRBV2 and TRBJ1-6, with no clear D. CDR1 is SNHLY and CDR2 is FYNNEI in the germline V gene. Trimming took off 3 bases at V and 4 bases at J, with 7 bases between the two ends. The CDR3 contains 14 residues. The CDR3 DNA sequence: TGTGCCAGCAGTGAGCAGTTTTATAATTCACCCCTCCACTTT. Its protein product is CASSEQFYNSPLHF.

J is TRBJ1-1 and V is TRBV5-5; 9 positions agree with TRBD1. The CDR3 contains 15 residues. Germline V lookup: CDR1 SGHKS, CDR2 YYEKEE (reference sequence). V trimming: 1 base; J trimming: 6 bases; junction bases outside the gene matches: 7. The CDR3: CASSLMGQGAAEAFF. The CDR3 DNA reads TGTGCCAGCAGCTTGATGGGACAGGGAGCGGCTGAAGCTTTCTTT. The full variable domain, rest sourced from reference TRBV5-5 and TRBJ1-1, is DAGVTQSPTHLIKTRGQQVTLRCSPISGHKSVSWYQQVLGQGPQFIFQYYEKEERGRGNFPDRFSARQFPNYSSELNVNALLLGDSALYLCASSLMGQGAAEAFFGQGTRLTVV.

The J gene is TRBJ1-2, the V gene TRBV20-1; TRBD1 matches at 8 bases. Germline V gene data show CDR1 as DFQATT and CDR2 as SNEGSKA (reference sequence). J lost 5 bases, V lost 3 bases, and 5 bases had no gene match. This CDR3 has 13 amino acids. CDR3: CSASTGGIYGYTF. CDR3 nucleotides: TGCAGTGCTAGTACAGGGGGTATTTATGGCTACACCTTC.

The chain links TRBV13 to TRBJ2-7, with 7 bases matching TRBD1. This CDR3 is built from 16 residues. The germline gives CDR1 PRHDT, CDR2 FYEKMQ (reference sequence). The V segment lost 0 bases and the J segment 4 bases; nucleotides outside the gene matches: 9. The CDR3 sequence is CASSLGNSQGVYEQYF. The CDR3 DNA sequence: TGTGCCAGCAGCTTAGGAAATTCTCAGGGGGTTTACGAGCAGTACTTC.

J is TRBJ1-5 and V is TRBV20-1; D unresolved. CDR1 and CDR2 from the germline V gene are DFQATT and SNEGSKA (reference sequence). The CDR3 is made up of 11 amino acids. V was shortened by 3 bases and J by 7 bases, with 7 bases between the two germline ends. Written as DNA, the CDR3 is TGCAGTGCTAGGATGGGCCAGCCCCAGCATTTT. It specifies CSARMGQPQHF.

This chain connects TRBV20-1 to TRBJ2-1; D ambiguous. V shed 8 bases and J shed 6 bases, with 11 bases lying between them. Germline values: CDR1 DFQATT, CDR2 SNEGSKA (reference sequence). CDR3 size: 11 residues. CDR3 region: CSTLATNEQFF. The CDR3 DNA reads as TGCAGTACGCTCGCCACCAATGAGCAGTTCTTC.

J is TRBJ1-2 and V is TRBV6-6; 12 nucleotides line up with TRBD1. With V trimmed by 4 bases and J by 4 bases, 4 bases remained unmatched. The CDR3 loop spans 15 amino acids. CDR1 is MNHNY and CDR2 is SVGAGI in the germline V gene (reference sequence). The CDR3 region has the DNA TGTGCCAGCAGTTCCCCGGGACAGGGGGCCTATGGCTACACCTTC. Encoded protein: CASSSPGQGAYGYTF.

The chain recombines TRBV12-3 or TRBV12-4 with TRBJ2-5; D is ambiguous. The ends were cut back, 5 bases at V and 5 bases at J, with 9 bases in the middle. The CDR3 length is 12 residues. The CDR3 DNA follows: TGTGCCAGCAGTCGCATGGTCGAGACCCAGTACTTC. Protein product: CASSRMVETQYF.

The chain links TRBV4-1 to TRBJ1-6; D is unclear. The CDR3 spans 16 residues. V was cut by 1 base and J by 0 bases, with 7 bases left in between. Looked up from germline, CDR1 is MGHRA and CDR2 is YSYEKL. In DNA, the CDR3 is TGCGCCAGCAGCCAAGCAGCCCGCTCCTATAATTCACCCCTCCACTTT. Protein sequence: CASSQAARSYNSPLHF.

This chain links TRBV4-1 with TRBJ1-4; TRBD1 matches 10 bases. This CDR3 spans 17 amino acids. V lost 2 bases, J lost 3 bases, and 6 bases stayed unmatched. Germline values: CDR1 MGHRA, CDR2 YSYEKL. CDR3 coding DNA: TGCGCCAGCAGCCAATACGACAGGGGGCGACCTAATGAAAAACTGTTTTTT. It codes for CASSQYDRGRPNEKLFF.

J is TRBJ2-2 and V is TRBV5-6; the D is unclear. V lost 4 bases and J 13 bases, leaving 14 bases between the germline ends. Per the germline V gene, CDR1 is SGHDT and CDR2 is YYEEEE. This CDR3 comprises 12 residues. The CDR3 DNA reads TGTGCCAGCAGCACTCTTTTCGCTTCGCTGTTTTTT. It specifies CASSTLFASLFF.

CDR3 sequence reads: CASSNTGTKNEKLFF. The DNA of the CDR3 is TGTGCCAGCAGCAATACCGGGACAAAAAATGAAAAACTGTTTTTT. The chain carries TRBV7-3 and TRBJ1-4; D is perhaps TRBD1 (6 bases). Deletions cut 5 bases from V and 5 bases from J, with 15 bases between. The germline V gene has CDR1 SGHTA and CDR2 FQGTGA. This CDR3 has 15 residues.

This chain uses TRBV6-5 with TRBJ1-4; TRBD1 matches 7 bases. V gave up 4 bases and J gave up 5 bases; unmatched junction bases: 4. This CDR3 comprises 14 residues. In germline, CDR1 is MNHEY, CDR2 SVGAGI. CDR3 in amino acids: CASSSTGENEKLFF. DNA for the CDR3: TGTGCCAGCAGTTCCACAGGGGAAAATGAAAAACTGTTTTTT.

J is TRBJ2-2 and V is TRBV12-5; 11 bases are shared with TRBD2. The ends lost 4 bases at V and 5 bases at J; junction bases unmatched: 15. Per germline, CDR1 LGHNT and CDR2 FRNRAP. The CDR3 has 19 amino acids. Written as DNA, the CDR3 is TGTGCTAGTGGTTCGCCACTCAAGACTAGCGGGGATTTTACCGGGGAGCTGTTTTTT. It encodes CASGSPLKTSGDFTGELFF. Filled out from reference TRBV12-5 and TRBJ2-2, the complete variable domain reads DARVTQTPRHKVTEMGQEVTMRCQPILGHNTVFWYRQTMMQGLELLAYFRNRAPLDDSGMPKDRFSAEMPDATLATLKIQPSEPRDSAVYFCASGSPLKTSGDFTGELFFGEGSRLTVL.

The chain's CDR3 is CASSVRTGALDSPGNTIYF. The CDR3 nucleotides are TGTGCCAGCAGCGTCAGGACAGGGGCATTAGATAGCCCTGGAAACACCATATATTTT. The V gene is TRBV9, the J gene TRBJ1-3, with 9 positions matching TRBD1. The germline gives CDR1 SGDLS, CDR2 YYNGEE. Unmatched junction bases numbered 14, after V lost 2 bases and J lost 2 bases. The CDR3 is 19 amino acids.

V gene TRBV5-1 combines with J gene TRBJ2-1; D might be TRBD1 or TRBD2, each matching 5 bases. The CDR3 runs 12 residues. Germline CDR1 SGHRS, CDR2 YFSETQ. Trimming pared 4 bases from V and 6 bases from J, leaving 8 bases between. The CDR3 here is CASSRDLNEQFF. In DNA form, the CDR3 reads TGCGCCAGCAGCAGGGACCTCAATGAGCAGTTCTTC. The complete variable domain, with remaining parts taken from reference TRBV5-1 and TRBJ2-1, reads KAGVTQTPRYLIKTRGQQVTLSCSPISGHRSVSWYQQTPGQGLQFLFEYFSETQRNKGNFPGRFSGRQFSNSRSEMNVSTLELGDSALYLCASSRDLNEQFFGPGTRLTVL.

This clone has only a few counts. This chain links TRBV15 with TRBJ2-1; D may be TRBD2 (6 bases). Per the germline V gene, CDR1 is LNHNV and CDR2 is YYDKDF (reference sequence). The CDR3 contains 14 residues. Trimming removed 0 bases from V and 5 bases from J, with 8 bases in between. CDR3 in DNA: TGTGCCACCAGCAGAGATCGGGGGAACAATGAGCAGTTCTTC. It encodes CATSRDRGNNEQFF.

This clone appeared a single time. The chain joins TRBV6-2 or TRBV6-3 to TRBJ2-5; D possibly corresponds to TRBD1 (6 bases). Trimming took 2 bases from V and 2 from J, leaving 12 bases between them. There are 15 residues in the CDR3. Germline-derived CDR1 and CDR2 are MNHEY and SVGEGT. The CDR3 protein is CASSYLGTPQETQYF. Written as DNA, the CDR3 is TGTGCCAGCAGTTACCTGGGGACACCTCAAGAGACCCAGTACTTC.

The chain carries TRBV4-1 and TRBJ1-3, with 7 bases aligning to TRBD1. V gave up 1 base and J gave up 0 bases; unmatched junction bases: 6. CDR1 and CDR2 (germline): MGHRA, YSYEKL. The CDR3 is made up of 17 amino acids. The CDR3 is CASSQGDSLYSGNTIYF. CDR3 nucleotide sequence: TGCGCCAGCAGCCAAGGGGACAGCCTCTACTCTGGAAACACCATATATTTT.

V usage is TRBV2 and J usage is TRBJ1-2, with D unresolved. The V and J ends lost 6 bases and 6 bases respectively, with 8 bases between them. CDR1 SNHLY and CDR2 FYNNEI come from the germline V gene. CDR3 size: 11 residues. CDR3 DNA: TGTGCCAGCAGCAATGGGGATGGCTACACCTTC. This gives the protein CASSNGDGYTF.

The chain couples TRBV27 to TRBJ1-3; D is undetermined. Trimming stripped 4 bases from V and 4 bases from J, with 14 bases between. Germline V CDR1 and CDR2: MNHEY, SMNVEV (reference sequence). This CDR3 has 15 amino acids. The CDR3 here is CASSSGRLSGNTIYF. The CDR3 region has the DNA TGTGCCAGCAGTTCGGGCAGGCTCTCCGGAAACACCATATATTTT.

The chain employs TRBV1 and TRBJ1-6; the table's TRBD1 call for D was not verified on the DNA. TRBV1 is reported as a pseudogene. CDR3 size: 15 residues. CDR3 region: CTSSPDRGKGSPLHF. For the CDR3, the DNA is TGCACCAGCAGCCCGGACAGGGGCAAAGGTTCACCCCTCCACTTT.

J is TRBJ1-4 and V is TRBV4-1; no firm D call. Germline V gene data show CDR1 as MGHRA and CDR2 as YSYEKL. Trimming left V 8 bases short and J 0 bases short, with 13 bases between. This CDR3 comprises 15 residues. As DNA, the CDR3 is TGCGCCAGCGCCTCGGGGTGGGCAACTAATGAAAAACTGTTTTTT. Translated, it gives CASASGWATNEKLFF.

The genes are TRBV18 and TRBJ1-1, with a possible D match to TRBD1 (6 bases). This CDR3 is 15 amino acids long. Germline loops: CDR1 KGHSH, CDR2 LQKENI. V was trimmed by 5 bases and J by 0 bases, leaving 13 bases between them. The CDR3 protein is CASSTDRGLNTEAFF. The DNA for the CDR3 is TGTGCCAGCTCAACAGATCGGGGGCTGAACACTGAAGCTTTCTTT.

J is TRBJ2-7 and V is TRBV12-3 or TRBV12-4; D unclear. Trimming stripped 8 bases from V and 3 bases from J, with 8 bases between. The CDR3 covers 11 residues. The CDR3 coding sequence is TGTGCCAGCCGGGTCGGCTACGAGCAGTACTTC. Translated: CASRVGYEQYF.

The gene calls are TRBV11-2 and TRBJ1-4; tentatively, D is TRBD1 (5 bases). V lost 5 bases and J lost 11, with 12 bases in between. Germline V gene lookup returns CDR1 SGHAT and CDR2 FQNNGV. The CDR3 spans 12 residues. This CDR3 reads CASSPAGGKLFF. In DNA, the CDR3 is TGTGCCAGCAGCCCAGCGGGGGGGAAACTGTTTTTT.

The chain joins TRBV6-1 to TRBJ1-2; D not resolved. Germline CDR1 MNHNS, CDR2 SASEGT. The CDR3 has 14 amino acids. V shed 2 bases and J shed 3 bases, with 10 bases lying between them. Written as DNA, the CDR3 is TGTGCCAGCAGTGAAAGGCTTGGGTACTATGGCTACACCTTC. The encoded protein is CASSERLGYYGYTF.

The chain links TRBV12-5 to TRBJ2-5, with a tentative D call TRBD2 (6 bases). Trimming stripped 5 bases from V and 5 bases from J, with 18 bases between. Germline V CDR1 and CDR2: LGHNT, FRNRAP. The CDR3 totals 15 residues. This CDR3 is CASGVGGVVGETQYF. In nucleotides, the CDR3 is TGTGCTAGTGGTGTTGGAGGGGTCGTGGGGGAGACCCAGTACTTC.